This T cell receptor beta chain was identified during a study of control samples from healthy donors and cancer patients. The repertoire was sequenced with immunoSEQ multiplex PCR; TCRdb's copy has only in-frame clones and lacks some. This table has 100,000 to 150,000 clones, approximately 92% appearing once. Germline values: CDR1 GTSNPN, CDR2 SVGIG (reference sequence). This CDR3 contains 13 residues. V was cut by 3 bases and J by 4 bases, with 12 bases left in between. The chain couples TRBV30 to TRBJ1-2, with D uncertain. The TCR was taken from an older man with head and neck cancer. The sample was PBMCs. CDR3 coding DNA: TGTGCCTGGAGGATCTCTCGGGGCTATGGCTACACCTTC. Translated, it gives CAWRISRGYGYTF. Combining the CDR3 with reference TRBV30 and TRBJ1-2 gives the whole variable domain SQTIHQWPATLVQPVGSPLSLECTVEGTSNPNLYWYRQAAGRGLQLLFYSVGIGQISSEVPQNLSASRPQDRQFILSSKKLLLSDSGFYLCAWRISRGYGYTFGSGTRLTVV.